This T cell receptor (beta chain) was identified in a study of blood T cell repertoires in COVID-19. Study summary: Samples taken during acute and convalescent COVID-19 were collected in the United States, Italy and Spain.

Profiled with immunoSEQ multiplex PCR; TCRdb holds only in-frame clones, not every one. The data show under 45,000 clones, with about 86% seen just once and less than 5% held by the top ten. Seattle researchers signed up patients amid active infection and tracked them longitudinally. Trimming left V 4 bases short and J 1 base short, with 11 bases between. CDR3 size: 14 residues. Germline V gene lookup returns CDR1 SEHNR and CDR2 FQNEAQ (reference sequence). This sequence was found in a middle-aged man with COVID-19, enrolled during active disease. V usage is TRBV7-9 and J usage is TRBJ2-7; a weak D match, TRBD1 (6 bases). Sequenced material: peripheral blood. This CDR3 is CASSSDSLSYEQYF. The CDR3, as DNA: TGTGCCAGCAGCTCGGACAGCTTATCCTACGAGCAGTACTTC.